This T cell receptor beta chain stems from a study of shared clonotypes between healthy human individuals. Study in general: Donors were a couple of women and a few men aged 18 to 49. The study used three CD4 naive, three CD4 memory, two CD8 naive and one CD8 memory plate per donor.

Broader study findings: Generation of non-shared clonotypes was less probable than generation of clonotypes shared by all four donors.

The CDR3 has 14 amino acids. CDR1 is SGHTA, CDR2 FQGNSA, per germline. V lost 1 base to trimming and J lost 6 bases, with 9 bases between them. About this clone: The antigen is unknown.

Sequenced by immunoSEQ multiplex PCR; TCRdb stores in-frame clones only, minus some. The table lists roughly 1.4 million clones, 98% of them singletons. This receptor was obtained from a man aged 25 to 40 in good health. The J gene is TRBJ2-2, the V gene TRBV7-2; D remains ambiguous. The sample comprised naive CD4+ T cells sorted from blood. Noted subset: CD45RA+ positively selected. This CDR3 is CASSLGAHSGELFF. The CDR3 nucleotides are TGTGCCAGCAGCTTAGGCGCCCACTCCGGGGAGCTGTTTTTT.